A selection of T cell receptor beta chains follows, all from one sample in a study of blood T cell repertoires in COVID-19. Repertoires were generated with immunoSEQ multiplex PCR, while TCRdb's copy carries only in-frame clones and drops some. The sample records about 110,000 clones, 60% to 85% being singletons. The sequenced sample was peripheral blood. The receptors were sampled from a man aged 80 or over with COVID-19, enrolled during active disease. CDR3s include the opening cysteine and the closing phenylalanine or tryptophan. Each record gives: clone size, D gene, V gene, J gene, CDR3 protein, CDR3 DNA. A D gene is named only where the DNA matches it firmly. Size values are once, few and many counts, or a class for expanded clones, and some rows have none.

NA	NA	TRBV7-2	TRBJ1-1	CASSLTNRVNTEAFF	TGTGCCAGCAGCTTAACTAACAGGGTGAACACTGAAGCTTTCTTT
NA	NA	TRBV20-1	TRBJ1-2	CSASTDYGYTF	TGCAGTGCCTCGACTGACTATGGCTACACCTTC
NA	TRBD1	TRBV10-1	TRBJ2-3	CASSETGGNTDTQYF	TGCGCCAGCAGTGAAACAGGGGGGAATACAGATACGCAGTATTTT
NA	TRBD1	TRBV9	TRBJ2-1	CASSNRQGNEQFF	TGTGCCAGCAGCAACCGACAGGGGAATGAGCAGTTCTTC
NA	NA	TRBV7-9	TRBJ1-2	CASSPWGGNYGYTF	TGTGCCAGCAGCCCTTGGGGGGGGAACTATGGCTACACCTTC
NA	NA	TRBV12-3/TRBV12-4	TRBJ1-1	CATSRGIGTEAFF	TGTGCCACCTCGCGAGGGATCGGCACTGAAGCTTTCTTT
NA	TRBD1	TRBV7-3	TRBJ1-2	CASSLGQGRHGYTF	TGTGCCAGCAGCTTGGGACAGGGTCGGCATGGCTACACCTTC
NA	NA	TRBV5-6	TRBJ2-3	CASSLLDSNTQYF	TGTGCCAGCAGCTTACTGGACTCCAATACGCAGTATTTT
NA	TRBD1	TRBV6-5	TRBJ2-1	CASSPGQGYNEQFF	TGTGCCAGCAGCCCGGGACAGGGCTACAATGAGCAGTTCTTC
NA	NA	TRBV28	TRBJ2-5	CASSFPGQPQTPQYF	TGTGCCAGCAGTTTCCCCGGACAGCCTCAAACGCCCCAGTACTTC
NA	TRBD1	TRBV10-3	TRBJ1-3	CAISENRDSASGNTIYF	TGTGCCATCAGTGAGAATCGGGACAGCGCCTCTGGAAACACCATATATTTT
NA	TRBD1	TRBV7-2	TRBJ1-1	CASSKTGVNTEAFF	TGTGCCAGCAGCAAGACAGGGGTGAACACTGAAGCTTTCTTT
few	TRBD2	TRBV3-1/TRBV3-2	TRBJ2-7	CASSGSQRGYEQYF	TGTGCCAGCAGCGGATCACAGCGGGGCTACGAGCAGTACTTC
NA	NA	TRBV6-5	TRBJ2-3	CASSPRGPDTQYF	TGTGCCAGCAGTCCCAGGGGTCCTGATACGCAGTATTTT
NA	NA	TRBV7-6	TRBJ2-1	CASSAGPYSQRFNEQFF	TGTGCCAGCAGCGCAGGGCCCTACAGCCAAAGATTCAATGAGCAGTTCTTC
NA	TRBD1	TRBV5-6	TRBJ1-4	CASSTRQGKREKLFF	TGTGCCAGCAGCACCCGACAGGGAAAAAGGGAAAAACTGTTTTTT
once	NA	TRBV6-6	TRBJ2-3	CASSFPTSTDTQYF	TGTGCCAGCAGTTTTCCCACAAGCACAGATACGCAGTATTTT
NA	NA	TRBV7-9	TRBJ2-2	CASSLWGSRPGELFF	TGTGCCAGCAGCTTGTGGGGCAGCAGGCCCGGGGAGCTGTTTTTT
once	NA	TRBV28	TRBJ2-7	CASSLTALGQYF	TGTGCCAGCAGTTTAACCGCCCTAGGGCAGTACTTC
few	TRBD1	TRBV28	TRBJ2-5	CASSLGADRVTGYETQYF	TGTGCCAGCAGTTTAGGGGCTGACAGGGTAACCGGTTACGAGACCCAGTACTTC
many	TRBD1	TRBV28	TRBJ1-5	CASRPGTGGNQPQHF	TGTGCCAGCAGACCGGGGACAGGGGGCAATCAGCCCCAGCATTTT
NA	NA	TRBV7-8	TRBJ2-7	CASSPSWGGALEQYF	TGTGCCAGCAGCCCCTCCTGGGGGGGCGCGCTAGAGCAGTACTTC
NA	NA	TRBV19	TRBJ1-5	CASSIGAGQPQHF	TGTGCCAGTAGTATAGGGGCAGGGCAGCCCCAGCATTTT
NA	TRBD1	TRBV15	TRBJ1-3	CATSRTGLGNTIYF	TGTGCCACCAGCCGGACAGGGCTTGGAAACACCATATATTTT
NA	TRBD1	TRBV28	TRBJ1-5	CASSWTGESYSNQPQHF	TGTGCCAGCAGTTGGACAGGAGAGAGTTATAGCAATCAGCCCCAGCATTTT
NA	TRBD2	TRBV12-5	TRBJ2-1	CASGSSTSGGSYNEQFF	TGTGCTAGTGGTTCCAGCACAAGCGGGGGATCCTACAATGAGCAGTTCTTC
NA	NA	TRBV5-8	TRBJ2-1	CASTLRNEQFF	TGTGCCAGCACCCTTCGGAATGAGCAGTTCTTC
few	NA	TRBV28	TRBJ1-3	CASSSWGGTSGNTIYF	TGTGCCAGCAGTTCCTGGGGGGGAACCTCTGGAAACACCATATATTTT
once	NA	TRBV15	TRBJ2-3	CATSLGDTDTQYF	TGTGCCACCAGCTTAGGGGACACAGATACGCAGTATTTT
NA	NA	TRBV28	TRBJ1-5	CASKGFGDQPQHF	TGTGCCAGCAAAGGGTTCGGGGATCAGCCCCAGCATTTT
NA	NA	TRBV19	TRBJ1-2	CASSMEGREFYRNTF	TGTGCCAGTAGTATGGAAGGGAGAGAGTTTTATAGGAACACCTTC
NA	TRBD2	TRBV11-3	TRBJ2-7	CASSLTSGSYEQYF	TGTGCCAGCAGCCTGACTAGCGGGAGTTACGAGCAGTACTTC
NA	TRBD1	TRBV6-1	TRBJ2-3	CASSEPTGGTGDTQYF	TGTGCCAGCAGTGAGCCGACAGGGGGGACCGGAGATACGCAGTATTTT
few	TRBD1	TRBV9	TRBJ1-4	CASSAPGQGHREKLFF	TGTGCCAGCAGCGCCCCCGGACAGGGTCATCGGGAAAAACTGTTTTTT
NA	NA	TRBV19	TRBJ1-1	CASSIEGRVNTEAFF	TGTGCCAGTAGTATAGAAGGCAGGGTGAACACTGAAGCTTTCTTT
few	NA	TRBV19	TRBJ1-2	CASSISRTEHYGYTF	TGTGCCAGTAGTATATCAAGAACAGAACACTATGGCTACACCTTC
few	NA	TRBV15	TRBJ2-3	CATSRRTRSSTDTQYF	TGTGCCACCAGCAGAAGGACACGGTCTAGCACAGATACGCAGTATTTT
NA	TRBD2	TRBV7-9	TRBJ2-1	CASSSGTSGSFGFF	TGTGCCAGCAGCTCCGGGACTAGCGGGAGCTTCGGGTTCTTC
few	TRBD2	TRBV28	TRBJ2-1	CASSPSREGLGNEQFF	TGTGCCAGCAGTCCCTCCAGGGAGGGCCTGGGCAATGAGCAGTTCTTC
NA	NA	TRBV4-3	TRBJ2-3	CASSQDQDSTDTQYF	TGCGCCAGCAGCCAAGATCAAGACTCCACAGATACGCAGTATTTT
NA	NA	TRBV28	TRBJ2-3	CASSQSTDTQYF	TGTGCCAGCAGTCAGAGCACAGATACGCAGTATTTT
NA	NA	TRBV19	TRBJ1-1	CASSITNLASEAFF	TGTGCCAGTAGTATAACTAATTTGGCGTCTGAAGCTTTCTTT
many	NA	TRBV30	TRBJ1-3	CAWSVTGGNTIYF	TGTGCCTGGAGTGTTACAGGGGGAAACACCATATATTTT
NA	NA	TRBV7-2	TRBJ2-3	CASSLFAGSRDTQYF	TGTGCCAGCAGCTTATTCGCCGGGAGTCGAGATACGCAGTATTTT
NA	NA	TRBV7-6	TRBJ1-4	CASSLASNEKLFF	TGTGCCAGCAGCTTAGCCTCTAATGAAAAACTGTTTTTT
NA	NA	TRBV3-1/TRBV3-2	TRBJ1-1	CASSHRGGTEAFF	TGTGCCAGCAGCCACCGAGGAGGCACTGAAGCTTTCTTT
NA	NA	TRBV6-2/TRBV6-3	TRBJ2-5	CASSYGQGETQYF	TGTGCCAGCAGTTACGGGCAGGGAGAGACCCAGTACTTC
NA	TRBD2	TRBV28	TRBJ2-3	CASSLGGSGRGTQYF	TGTGCCAGCAGTTTAGGAGGGAGTGGGAGGGGTACGCAGTATTTT
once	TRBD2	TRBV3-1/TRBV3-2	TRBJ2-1	CASSQGGLAGRVNEQFF	TGTGCCAGCAGCCAGGGGGGACTAGCGGGGAGGGTCAATGAGCAGTTCTTC
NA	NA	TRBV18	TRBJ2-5	CASSPTRTETQYF	TGTGCCAGCTCACCAACGAGGACTGAGACCCAGTACTTC
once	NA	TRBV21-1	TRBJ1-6	CASSKEGEGSPLHF	TGTGCCAGCAGCAAGGAGGGTGAAGGTTCACCCCTCCACTTT
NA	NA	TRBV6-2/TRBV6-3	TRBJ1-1	CASSVIRGGMNTEAFF	TGTGCCAGCAGCGTTATCCGGGGGGGCATGAACACTGAAGCTTTCTTT
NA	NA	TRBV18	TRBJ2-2	CASSPYQGTFGELFF	TGTGCCAGCTCACCATATCAGGGGACCTTCGGGGAGCTGTTTTTT
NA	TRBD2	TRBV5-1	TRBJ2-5	CASSLVPSGSGETQYF	TGCGCCAGCAGCTTGGTGCCTAGCGGGAGTGGAGAGACCCAGTACTTC
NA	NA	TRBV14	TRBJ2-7	CASSPQGLEQYF	TGTGCCAGCAGCCCCCAGGGGCTTGAGCAGTACTTC
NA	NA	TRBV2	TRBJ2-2	CASRAGAGELFF	TGTGCCAGCAGGGCCGGGGCCGGGGAGCTGTTTTTT
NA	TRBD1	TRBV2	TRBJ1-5	CASSTQGVGQPQHF	TGTGCCAGCAGCACCCAGGGGGTGGGTCAGCCCCAGCATTTT
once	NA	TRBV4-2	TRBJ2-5	CASSKRLRRPQETQYF	TGTGCCAGCAGCAAAAGACTTAGGAGGCCCCAAGAGACCCAGTACTTC
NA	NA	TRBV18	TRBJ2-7	CASSPPGGRVLYEQYF	TGTGCCAGCTCACCTCCCGGTGGCAGGGTTTTATACGAGCAGTACTTC